What follows are 7 T cell receptor beta chains derived from one specimen sequenced in a study of Graves' ophthalmopathy and Graves' hyperthyroidism. Researchers took RNA transcripts and amplified TCR beta CDR3 regions from them. Amplification began with first-round RT-PCR using HTBI primers, then second-round multiplex PCR was performed. TCRdb called the multiplex PCR reads again in MiXCR, with one record for every CDR3 protein. Of about 600,000 distinct CDR3 sequences listed, less than 45% are singletons. Sequenced material: peripheral blood or thyroid tissue (not recorded which). The receptors here all came from an adult man with Graves' hyperthyroidism.

This clonotype was found many times. The CDR3 DNA is TGTGCCAGCAGTTATGGTGGCGGGGAGCTGTTTTTT. This translates into CASSYGGGELFF. The chain employs TRBV12-3 or TRBV12-4 and TRBJ2-2; D not certain. The CDR3 has 12 amino acids. V was pared by 4 bases and J by 7 bases, with 7 bases between.

A remark on this clonotype: A read error is possible here, since a much larger clone lies one base away. The chain has TRBV7-2 and TRBJ1-1, with TRBD1 identical over 7 bases. Germline CDR1 is SGHTA and CDR2 is FQGNSA. The CDR3 consists of 15 residues. V trimming: 1 base; J trimming: 4 bases; junction bases outside the gene matches: 6. CDR3 sequence: CASSLGGTEGTEAFF. In nucleotides, the CDR3 is TGTGCCAGCAGCTTAGGCGGGACAGAGGGCACTGAAGCTTTCTTT. The complete variable domain, with remaining parts taken from reference TRBV7-2 and TRBJ1-1, reads GAGVSQSPSNKVTEKGKDVELRCDPISGHTALYWYRQSLGQGLEFLIYFQGNSAPDKSGLPSDRFSAERTGGSVSTLTIQRTQQEDSAVYLCASSLGGTEGTEAFFGQGTRLTVV.

The DNA of the CDR3 is TGTGCCTGTAAGGGGCGGGATCAGCCCCAGCATTTT. The encoded protein is CACKGRDQPQHF. The V gene is TRBV30, the J gene TRBJ1-5; tentative D call: TRBD1 (5 bases). Trimming removed 6 bases at V and 5 bases at J, with 11 bases between. The CDR3 covers 12 residues. CDR1 GTSNPN and CDR2 SVGIG come from the germline V gene (reference sequence).

This clonotype was seen more than once but under ten times. The CDR3 spells CSARVAGADTQYF. CDR3 sequence (DNA): TGCAGTGCTAGAGTAGCGGGGGCAGATACGCAGTATTTT. The rearrangement uses TRBV20-1 and TRBJ2-3; 9 bases agree with TRBD2. The CDR3 contains 13 residues. Germline V gene data show CDR1 as DFQATT and CDR2 as SNEGSKA (reference sequence). V shed 1 base and J 4 bases; nucleotides not matched to a gene: 0.

This clonotype was recorded at least ten times. The chain couples TRBV2 to TRBJ1-1; 7 bases line up with TRBD1. The germline gives CDR1 SNHLY, CDR2 FYNNEI. The CDR3 is 14 amino acids. Germline trimming cut 9 bases from V and 0 bases from J; bases unmatched to any gene: 7. The CDR3, as DNA: TGTGCCAGTACAGGGGTCACCATGAACACTGAAGCTTTCTTT. Translation gives CASTGVTMNTEAFF.

Regarding this clonotype: This CDR3 is missing its conserved last phenylalanine or tryptophan, likely due to a read error. J is TRBJ2-5 and V is TRBV2; tentative D call: TRBD2 (7 bases). Trimming took 6 bases from V and 1 from J, leaving 21 bases between them. The CDR3 runs to 17 residues. Per germline, CDR1 SNHLY and CDR2 FYNNEI. The CDR3 DNA follows: TGTGCCAGCAGCCCCGGGGGGCGACCAGCCATCCAAGAGACCCAGTACCTC. Residues: CASSPGGRPAIQETQYL.

As regards this clonotype: This may arise from a read error, as a much more abundant clone is one base away. The V call is TRBV7-2, the J call TRBJ1-4; D is ambiguous. V was pared by 7 bases and J by 0 bases, with 12 bases between. This CDR3 spans 15 amino acids. Germline V gene lookup returns CDR1 SGHTA and CDR2 FQGNSA. The CDR3 DNA reads TGTGCCAGCAACTCTGGGTGGGCAACTAATGAAAAACTGTTTTTT. This encodes CASNSGWATNEKLFF.